This entry features one TCR beta chain sequence. It has no known antigen specificity. The instrument given in TCRdb is Illumina HiSeq 2000. The TCR beta cDNA libraries were made using 5'RACE template switching, a step that added both a universal primer site and unique molecular identifiers. cDNA synthesis was primed from the TCR beta constant segment and was followed by two successive PCR amplification steps. The source study handled its data this way. MIGEC handled demultiplexing of the reads and grouping by UMI, while MiTCR was used to assemble and quantify clonotypes. To exclude erroneous sequences, any TCR cDNA sequence not supported by at least two reads was discarded. The tcR package was used for downstream repertoire analysis, with clonotypes matched between fractions based on CDR3 nucleotide sequence plus V segment. VDJmatch was used to annotate antigen specificity against VDJdb, with one amino acid substitution in CDR3 permitted. TCRdb reprocessed the sequencing reads and holds a single record per CDR3 protein sequence, with no DNA. TCRdb, rather than the study authors, made the V and J calls. The sample table includes some 150,000 distinct CDR3 sequences. 37% of the sample lies in the top ten.

The sample originates from a study of T cells expressing NK-cell markers (dated by TCRdb to the early 2020s). Looking at the study overall: TCR beta-chain repertoires were profiled in sorted CD3+CD56+NKG2C+, CD3+CD56+NKG2C- and CD3+CD56-NKG2C+ T-cell subsets from about 8 donors. Seven of the eight sequenced donors were HCMV-seropositive and one was HCMV-seronegative. The study sequenced eight donors, all healthy volunteers chosen at random: three men and five women. The libraries were sequenced on Illumina HiSeq 2000/2500, MiSeq or NextSeq, producing 2 x 150 bp reads. Study-wide conclusions, independent of this receptor: In more than five donors, the dominant CD3+CD56+NKG2C+ clonotypes were found to rank among the top 10 CD8+ clonotypes and to make up roughly 1.0-8% of CD8+ T cells. Those dominant clonotypes were again the most abundant among CD3+CD56-NKG2C+ cells in four donors, at roughly 25-60.1%. Whether the expanded NKG2C-expressing T cell clones were specific for HCMV antigens remained unclear.

HCMV-specific IgG was detected in serum with a commercial ELISA kit to determine HCMV serostatus. Ficoll density gradient centrifugation was used to isolate peripheral blood mononuclear cells from blood. Sample: blood T cells: a sorted CD56 or NKG2C T cell subset, CD4+ or CD8+ T cells, or bulk PBMC T cells (not recorded which). This sequence was found in a woman aged 50 to 60 in good health. Donor details come from another sample of the same person, matched by shared clones.

The CDR3 sequence is CASSQGLTGSSYNEQFF. The chain uses TRBV4-1 and TRBJ2-1; the TCRdb call, TRBD1, lacks DNA for checking. As encoded in the germline V gene, CDR1 is MGHRA while CDR2 is YSYEKL. The CDR3 runs 17 residues from the cysteine to the phenylalanine. No nucleotide data were recorded.